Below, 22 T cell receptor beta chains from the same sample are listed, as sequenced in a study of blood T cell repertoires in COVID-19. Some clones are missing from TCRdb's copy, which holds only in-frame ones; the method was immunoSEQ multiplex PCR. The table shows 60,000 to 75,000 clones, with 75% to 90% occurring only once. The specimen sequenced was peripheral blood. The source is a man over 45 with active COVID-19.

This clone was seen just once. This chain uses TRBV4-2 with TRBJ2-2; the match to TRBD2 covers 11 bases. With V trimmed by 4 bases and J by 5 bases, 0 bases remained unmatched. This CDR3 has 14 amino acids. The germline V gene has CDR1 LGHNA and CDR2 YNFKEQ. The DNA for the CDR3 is TGTGCCAGCAGCCGACTAGCGGGGACCGGGGAGCTGTTTTTT. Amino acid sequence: CASSRLAGTGELFF.

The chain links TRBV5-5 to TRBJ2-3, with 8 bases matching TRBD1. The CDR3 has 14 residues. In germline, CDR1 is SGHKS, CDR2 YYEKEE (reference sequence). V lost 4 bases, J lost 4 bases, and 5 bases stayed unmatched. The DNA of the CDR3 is TGTGCCAGCAGCAAAGAACAGGGGGCAGATACGCAGTATTTT. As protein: CASSKEQGADTQYF.

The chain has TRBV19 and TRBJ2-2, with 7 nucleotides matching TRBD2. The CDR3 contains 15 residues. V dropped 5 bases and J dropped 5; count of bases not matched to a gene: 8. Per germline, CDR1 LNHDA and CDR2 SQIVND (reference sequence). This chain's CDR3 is CASSFREDNTGELFF. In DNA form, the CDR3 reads TGTGCCAGTAGTTTTCGGGAGGATAATACCGGGGAGCTGTTTTTT. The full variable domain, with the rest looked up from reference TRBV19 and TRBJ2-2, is DGGITQSPKYLFRKEGQNVTLSCEQNLNHDAMYWYRQDPGQGLRLIYYSQIVNDFQKGDIAEGYSVSREKKESFPLTVTSAQKNPTAFYLCASSFREDNTGELFFGEGSRLTVL.

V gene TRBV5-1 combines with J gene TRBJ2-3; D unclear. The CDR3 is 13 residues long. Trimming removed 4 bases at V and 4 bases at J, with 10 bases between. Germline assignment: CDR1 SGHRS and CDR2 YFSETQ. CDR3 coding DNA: TGCGCCAGCAGCCGCGAGAGGTCAGATACGCAGTATTTT. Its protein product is CASSRERSDTQYF.

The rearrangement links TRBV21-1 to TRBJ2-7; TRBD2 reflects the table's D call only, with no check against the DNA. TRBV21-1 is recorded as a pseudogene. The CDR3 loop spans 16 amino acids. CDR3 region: CASSKARGTRTYEQYF. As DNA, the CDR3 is TGTGCCAGCAGCAAAGCGCGGGGGACTAGAACCTACGAGCAGTACTTC.

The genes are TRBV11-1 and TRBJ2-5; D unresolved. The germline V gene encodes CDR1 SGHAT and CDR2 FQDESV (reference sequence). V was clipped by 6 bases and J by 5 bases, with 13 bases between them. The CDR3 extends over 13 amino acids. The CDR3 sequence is CASRYQARETQYF. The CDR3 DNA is TGTGCCAGCAGGTACCAGGCCCGGGAGACCCAGTACTTC.

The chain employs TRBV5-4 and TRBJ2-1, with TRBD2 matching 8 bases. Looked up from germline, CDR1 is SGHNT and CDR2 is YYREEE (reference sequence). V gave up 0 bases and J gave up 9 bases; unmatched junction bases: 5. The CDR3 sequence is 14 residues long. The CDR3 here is CASSLEIAGPEQFF. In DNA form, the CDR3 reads TGTGCCAGCAGCTTGGAGATAGCGGGACCTGAGCAGTTCTTC.

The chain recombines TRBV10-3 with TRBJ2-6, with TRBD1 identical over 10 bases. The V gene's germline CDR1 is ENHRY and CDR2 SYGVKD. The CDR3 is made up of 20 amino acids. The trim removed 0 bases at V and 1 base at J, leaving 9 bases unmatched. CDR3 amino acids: CAISESKVGTGVSGANVLTF. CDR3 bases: TGTGCCATCAGTGAGTCGAAGGTAGGGACAGGGGTTTCTGGGGCCAACGTCCTGACTTTC.

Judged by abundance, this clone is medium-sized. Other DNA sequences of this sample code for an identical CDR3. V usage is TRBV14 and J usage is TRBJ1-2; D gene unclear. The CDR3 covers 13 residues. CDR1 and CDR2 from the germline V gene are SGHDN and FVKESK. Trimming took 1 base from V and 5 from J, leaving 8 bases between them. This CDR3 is CASSQGGGYGYTF. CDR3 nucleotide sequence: TGTGCCAGCAGCCAAGGGGGAGGTTATGGCTACACCTTC.

The DNA of the CDR3 is TGTGCCAGCAGCCGGACTAGCGGGGAGACCCAGTACTTC. Protein product: CASSRTSGETQYF. V usage is TRBV5-4 and J usage is TRBJ2-5; TRBD2 matches 11 bases. The CDR3 length is 13 residues. Germline V gene lookup returns CDR1 SGHNT and CDR2 YYREEE (reference sequence). Losses at the gene ends were 4 bases for V and 5 bases for J; bases not matched to a gene: 1.

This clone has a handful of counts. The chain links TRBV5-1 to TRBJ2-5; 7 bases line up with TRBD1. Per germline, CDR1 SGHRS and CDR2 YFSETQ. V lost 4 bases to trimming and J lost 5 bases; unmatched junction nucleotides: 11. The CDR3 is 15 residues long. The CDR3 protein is CASSDDRVGFETQYF. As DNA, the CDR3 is TGCGCCAGCAGCGACGACAGGGTCGGATTCGAGACCCAGTACTTC.

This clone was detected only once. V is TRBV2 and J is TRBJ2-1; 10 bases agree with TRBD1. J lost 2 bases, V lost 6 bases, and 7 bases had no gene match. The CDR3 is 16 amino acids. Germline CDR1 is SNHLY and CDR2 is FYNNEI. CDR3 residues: CASRADRGQTYNEQFF. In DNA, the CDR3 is TGTGCCAGCAGGGCCGACAGGGGGCAAACCTACAATGAGCAGTTCTTC.

The CDR3, as DNA: TGTGCCAGCAACCCCAACACAGGGGGTGGAAACACCATATATTTT. It is translated as CASNPNTGGGNTIYF. J is TRBJ1-3 and V is TRBV28; 8 bases are shared with TRBD1. The CDR3 loop spans 15 amino acids. J was trimmed by 3 bases and V by 7 bases; bases with no gene match: 8. CDR1 and CDR2 (germline): MDHEN, SYDVKM. The entire variable domain, with the rest obtained from reference TRBV28 and TRBJ1-3, is as follows: DVKVTQSSRYLVKRTGEKVFLECVQDMDHENMFWYRQDPGLGLRLIYFSYDVKMKEKGDIPEGYSVSREKKERFSLILESASTNQTSMYLCASNPNTGGGNTIYFGEGSWLTVV.

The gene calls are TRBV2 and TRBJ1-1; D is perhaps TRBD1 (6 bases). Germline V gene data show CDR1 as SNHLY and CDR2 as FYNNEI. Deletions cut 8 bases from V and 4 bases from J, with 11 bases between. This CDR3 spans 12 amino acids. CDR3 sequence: CASLGGPTEAFF. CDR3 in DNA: TGTGCCAGCCTCGGGGGGCCCACTGAAGCTTTCTTT.

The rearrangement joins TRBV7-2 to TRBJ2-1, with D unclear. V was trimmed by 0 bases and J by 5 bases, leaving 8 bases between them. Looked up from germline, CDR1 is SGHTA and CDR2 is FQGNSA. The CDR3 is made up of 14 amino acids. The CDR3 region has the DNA TGTGCCAGCAGCTTAGCTGCGAAAAACAATGAGCAGTTCTTC. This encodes CASSLAAKNNEQFF.

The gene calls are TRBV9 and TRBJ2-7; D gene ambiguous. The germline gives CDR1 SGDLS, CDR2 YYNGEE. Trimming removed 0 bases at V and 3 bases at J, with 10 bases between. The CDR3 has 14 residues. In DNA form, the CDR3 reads TGTGCCAGCAGCGTAGACGCAGGCATCTACGAGCAGTACTTC. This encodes CASSVDAGIYEQYF.

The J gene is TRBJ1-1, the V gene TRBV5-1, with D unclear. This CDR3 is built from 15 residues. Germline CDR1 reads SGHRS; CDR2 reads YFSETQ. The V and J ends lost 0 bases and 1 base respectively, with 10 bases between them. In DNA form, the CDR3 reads TGCGCCAGCAGCTTGGGAGCGACTGCGAACACTGAAGCTTTCTTT. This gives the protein CASSLGATANTEAFF.

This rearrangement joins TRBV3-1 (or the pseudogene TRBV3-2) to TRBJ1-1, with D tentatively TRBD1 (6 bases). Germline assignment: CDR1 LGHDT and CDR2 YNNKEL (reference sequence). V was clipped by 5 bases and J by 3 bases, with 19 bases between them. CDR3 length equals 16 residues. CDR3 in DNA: TGTGCCAGCAGCTTCCACAGGGTGGGCGGTGACACTGAAGCTTTCTTT. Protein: CASSFHRVGGDTEAFF.

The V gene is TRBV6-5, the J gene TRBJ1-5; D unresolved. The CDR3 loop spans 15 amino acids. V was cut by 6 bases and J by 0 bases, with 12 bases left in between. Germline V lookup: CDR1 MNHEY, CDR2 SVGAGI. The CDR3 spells CASRAQVYSNQPQHF. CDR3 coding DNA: TGTGCCAGCAGGGCCCAGGTTTATAGCAATCAGCCCCAGCATTTT.

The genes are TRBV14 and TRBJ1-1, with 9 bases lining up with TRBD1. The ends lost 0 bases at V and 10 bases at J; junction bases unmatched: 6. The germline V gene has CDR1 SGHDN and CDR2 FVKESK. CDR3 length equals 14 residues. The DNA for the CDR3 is TGTGCCAGCAGCCAAGATCTTAGGGACAGGGTAGCTTTCTTT. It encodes CASSQDLRDRVAFF.

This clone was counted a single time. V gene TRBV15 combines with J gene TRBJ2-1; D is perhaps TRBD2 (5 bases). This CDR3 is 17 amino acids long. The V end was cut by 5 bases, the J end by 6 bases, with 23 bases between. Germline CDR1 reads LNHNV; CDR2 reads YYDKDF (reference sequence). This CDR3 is CATSGPSRGLGTNEQFF. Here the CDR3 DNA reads TGTGCCACCAGCGGCCCCTCCCGCGGGTTGGGCACCAATGAGCAGTTCTTC.

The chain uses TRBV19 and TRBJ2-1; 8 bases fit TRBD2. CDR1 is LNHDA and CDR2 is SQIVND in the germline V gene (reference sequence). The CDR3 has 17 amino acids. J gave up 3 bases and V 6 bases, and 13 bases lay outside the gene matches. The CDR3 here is CASSQESGSRVYNEQFF. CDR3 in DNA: TGTGCCAGTAGCCAAGAGAGCGGGAGTCGAGTCTACAATGAGCAGTTCTTC.